Presented here are 6 T cell receptor beta chains from one specimen sequenced in a study of OX40 agonist ivuxolimab in advanced cancers. Libraries were built with the immunoSEQ multiplex PCR assay. Not all clones reach the TCRdb copy of this immuneACCESS table, which keeps in-frame sequences only. Checked studies attribute under half of the gap to unresolved V genes and leave the rest unexplained. For this sample there are about 73,000 clones; 86% appear just once. The top ten clones comprise about 8% of the sample. Sequences were derived from CD4+ or CD8+ T cells sorted from blood, sampled in a trial of the OX40 agonist ivuxolimab. These receptors were taken from an adult with an advanced solid tumor such as melanoma, head and neck, liver or kidney cancer.

The chain carries TRBV5-1 and TRBJ2-5; the D gene is possibly TRBD1 (5 bases). CDR3 length: 15 residues. V dropped 3 bases and J dropped 2 bases, with 14 bases sitting between them. CDR1 is SGHRS and CDR2 is YFSETQ in the germline V gene. The CDR3: CASSSRQLGQETQYF. As DNA, the CDR3 is TGCGCCAGCAGCTCCCGACAGCTGGGGCAAGAGACCCAGTACTTC.

With regard to this clone: This specimen includes other DNA sequences encoding the same CDR3. This sequence joins TRBV6-6 and TRBJ2-1, with D possibly matching TRBD1 (5 bases). Trimming removed 5 bases from V and 5 bases from J, with 16 bases in between. The germline V gene has CDR1 MNHNY and CDR2 SVGAGI (reference sequence). The CDR3 spans 15 residues. Here the CDR3 reads CASSRRVIQDNEQFF. The CDR3, as DNA: TGTGCCAGCAGTCGCAGGGTTATTCAGGACAATGAGCAGTTCTTC.

This clone was observed a single time. The rearrangement uses TRBV7-2 and TRBJ1-2; D not certain. Deletions cut 5 bases from V and 2 bases from J, with 15 bases between. CDR1 SGHTA and CDR2 FQGNSA come from the germline V gene. The CDR3 runs to 15 residues. CDR3 amino acids: CASSLDSGLNYGYTF. CDR3 bases: TGTGCCAGCAGCCTAGATTCCGGGCTAAACTATGGCTACACCTTC.

This clone came up a few times. The rearrangement joins TRBV28 to TRBJ1-2, with a possible D match to TRBD1 (6 bases). The CDR3 totals 13 residues. Germline V gene lookup returns CDR1 MDHEN and CDR2 SYDVKM. V was shortened by 6 bases and J by 6 bases, with 14 bases between the two germline ends. CDR3 sequence: CASSIDRNHGYTF. CDR3 bases: TGTGCCAGCAGCATAGACAGGAACCATGGCTACACCTTC.

This clone is a singleton in its sample. This sequence joins TRBV5-4 and TRBJ2-1; TRBD1 is a possible D gene (5 bases). The ends were cut back, 2 bases at V and 5 bases at J, with 14 bases in the middle. This CDR3 has 15 amino acids. Germline V CDR1 and CDR2: SGHNT, YYREEE (reference sequence). CDR3 DNA sequence: TGTGCCAGCAGCTTTCCCCCAGGGCACCACAATGAGCAGTTCTTC. It encodes CASSFPPGHHNEQFF.

The rearrangement joins TRBV7-7 to TRBJ2-1; the D is unclear. The length of the CDR3 is 13 residues. The germline CDR1 and CDR2 sequences are SSHAT and FNYEAQ (reference sequence). Deletions cut 4 bases from V and 4 bases from J, with 8 bases between. The CDR3: CASSSDHYNEQFF. In nucleotides, the CDR3 is TGTGCCAGCAGCTCTGACCATTACAATGAGCAGTTCTTC.